The 22 T cell receptor beta chains listed next were all sequenced from one sample in a study of T cell repertoires in cytomegalovirus infection. Each CDR3 protein is one row after TCRdb ran MiXCR on the reads. The profile shows approximately 180,000 distinct CDR3 sequences, 17% of them singletons. Sequencing was done on a sample of CD8+ T cells from PBMCs. The receptor source for this set is a human donor in good health (CMV status not recorded). Some clones in this sample may be carry-over from other donors' samples.

The V and J genes are TRBV12-3 or TRBV12-4 and TRBJ2-7, with D perhaps given as TRBD1 or TRBD2 (7 bases each). The ends were cut back, 5 bases at V and 3 bases at J, with 23 bases in the middle. This CDR3 comprises 17 residues. The CDR3 DNA reads as TGTGCCAGCAGTAAAATCCTTAACAGGGGAGGGATCTACGAGCAGTACTTC. It is translated as CASSKILNRGGIYEQYF.

In this sample, this clonotype turned up many times. The rearrangement joins TRBV7-2 to TRBJ2-7; D perhaps matches TRBD1 (6 bases). V was clipped by 4 bases and J by 7 bases, with 17 bases between them. Germline V gene data show CDR1 as SGHTA and CDR2 as FQGNSA. The CDR3 covers 14 residues. The CDR3 sequence: CASSSFGGRREQYF. In DNA form, the CDR3 reads TGTGCCAGCAGCTCCTTTGGGGGCCGCCGTGAGCAGTACTTC.

This clonotype was seen a handful of times. This sequence joins TRBV4-1 and TRBJ1-2; the match to TRBD1 covers 10 bases. The CDR3 consists of 18 residues. Unmatched junction bases numbered 16, after V lost 1 base and J lost 8 bases. Germline V gives CDR1 MGHRA, CDR2 YSYEKL. This CDR3 is CASSQVFPIDRGHKGYTF. Written as DNA, the CDR3 is TGCGCCAGCAGCCAAGTCTTCCCCATAGACAGGGGGCATAAAGGCTACACCTTC.

The chain recombines TRBV7-2 with TRBJ2-3; 8 bases match TRBD1. With V trimmed by 0 bases and J by 6 bases, 32 bases remained unmatched. The germline V gene encodes CDR1 SGHTA and CDR2 FQGNSA. This CDR3 has 24 amino acids. The CDR3 DNA reads as TGTGCCAGCAGCTTAGCCACAGCATGGAGTGGCCCCCGAATACAGGGGGGTCTCGCGGATACGCAGTATTTT. Its protein product is CASSLATAWSGPRIQGGLADTQYF. The full variable domain, its missing parts supplied by reference TRBV7-2 and TRBJ2-3, is GAGVSQSPSNKVTEKGKDVELRCDPISGHTALYWYRQSLGQGLEFLIYFQGNSAPDKSGLPSDRFSAERTGGSVSTLTIQRTQQEDSAVYLCASSLATAWSGPRIQGGLADTQYFGPGTRLTVL.

The V and J genes are TRBV28 and TRBJ1-3; the D is unclear. Germline-derived CDR1 and CDR2 are MDHEN and SYDVKM. The CDR3 is 13 amino acids. V lost 6 bases and J lost 8, with 14 bases in between. CDR3 sequence reads: CASSGPSRDTIYF. CDR3 in DNA: TGTGCCAGCAGCGGCCCCTCGAGGGACACCATATATTTT.

V and J are TRBV12-3 or TRBV12-4 and TRBJ2-3, with 7 nucleotides matching TRBD1. The length of the CDR3 is 15 residues. The trim removed 4 bases at V and 0 bases at J, leaving 4 bases unmatched. CDR3 loop: CASSSWDRSTDTQYF. CDR3 DNA: TGTGCCAGCAGTTCATGGGACAGAAGCACAGATACGCAGTATTTT.

The genes are TRBV12-3 or TRBV12-4 and TRBJ1-5; D perhaps matches TRBD1 (5 bases). V lost 3 bases to trimming and J lost 12 bases, with 15 bases between them. The CDR3 totals 13 residues. This CDR3 reads CASSLKGFRVQHF. DNA of the CDR3: TGTGCCAGCAGTTTGAAGGGGTTCAGGGTCCAGCATTTT.

A few counts support this clonotype. This rearrangement joins TRBV15 to TRBJ1-1; a weak D match, TRBD1 (5 bases). V shed 0 bases and J shed 6 bases, with 14 bases lying between them. Germline V gives CDR1 LNHNV, CDR2 YYDKDF (reference sequence). The CDR3 runs 15 residues. The CDR3 DNA is TGTGCCACCAGCAGAGACCGGACATTGCTCGCTGAAGCTTTCTTT. It is translated as CATSRDRTLLAEAFF.

The chain is built from TRBV20-1 and TRBJ2-3; D is perhaps TRBD1 (6 bases). V lost 3 bases and J 2 bases, leaving 12 bases between the germline ends. Germline CDR1 is DFQATT and CDR2 is SNEGSKA (reference sequence). This CDR3 has 14 amino acids. CDR3 nucleotide sequence: TGCAGTGCTAGTGGCAGGGGACCCACAGATACGCAGTATTTT. Amino acids: CSASGRGPTDTQYF.

This clonotype was detected many times. For the CDR3, the DNA is TGTGCCAGCAGCCCCCCTGGGGCCAACGTCCTGACTTTC. As protein: CASSPPGANVLTF. The chain is built from TRBV6-6 and TRBJ2-6; D is undetermined. The V gene lost 6 bases and the J gene lost 2 bases, with 5 bases spanning the gap. The germline V gene has CDR1 MNHNY and CDR2 SVGAGI (reference sequence). This CDR3 is built from 13 residues.

Comment on this clonotype: One end of the junction does not line up with germline, which may come from a read error. The chain uses TRBV11-2 and TRBJ2-5; TRBD2 agrees at 10 bases. The CDR3 is 17 amino acids. Germline CDR1 reads SGHAT; CDR2 reads FQNNGV. The CDR3 region has the DNA TGTGCCAGCAGCACACTAGCTAGCGGGGGACACCAAGAGACTCAGTACTTC. Amino acids: CASSTLASGGHQETQYF.

Only a few counts were recorded for this clonotype. The chain combines TRBV28 with TRBJ1-6; 8 bases fit TRBD1. This CDR3 is 17 amino acids long. V was pared by 5 bases and J by 7 bases, with 13 bases of the junction left unmatched. Germline V CDR1 and CDR2: MDHEN, SYDVKM. The CDR3 DNA reads as TGTGCCAGCAGTCCTAGGACCGAGGACAGGGTGAATTCACCCCTCCACTTT. Translating gives CASSPRTEDRVNSPLHF.

The table lists this clonotype with a few counts. The gene calls are TRBV12-3 or TRBV12-4 and TRBJ2-3; D perhaps matches TRBD2 (5 bases). The CDR3 is made up of 15 amino acids. V lost 7 bases, J lost 2 bases, and 16 bases lay in between. CDR3 sequence: CASTETGWPTDTQYF. The DNA for the CDR3 is TGTGCCAGCACCGAAACGGGGTGGCCCACAGATACGCAGTATTTT.

This clonotype was picked up a small number of times. The V gene is TRBV7-9, the J gene TRBJ2-3; no clear D. V gave up 0 bases and J gave up 6 bases, with 4 bases separating them. CDR3 length equals 12 residues. CDR1 SEHNR and CDR2 FQNEAQ come from the germline V gene (reference sequence). The CDR3: CASSLAADTQYF. The DNA of the CDR3 is TGTGCCAGCAGCTTAGCTGCCGATACGCAGTATTTT. The whole variable domain, remainder taken from reference TRBV7-9 and TRBJ2-3, is DTGVSQNPRHKITKRGQNVTFRCDPISEHNRLYWYRQTLGQGPEFLTYFQNEAQLEKSRLLSDRFSAERPKGSFSTLEIQRTEQGDSAMYLCASSLAADTQYFGPGTRLTVL.

As for this clonotype: The conserved final phenylalanine or tryptophan is absent from the CDR3, which likely points to a read error. This chain uses TRBV28 with TRBJ1-5, with no clear D. In germline, CDR1 is MDHEN, CDR2 SYDVKM. The V end was cut by 4 bases, the J end by 0 bases, with 16 bases between. The CDR3 extends over 17 amino acids. The CDR3 protein is CASSSIAATDSNQPQHS. The CDR3 DNA follows: TGTGCCAGCAGTTCGATCGCCGCCACGGATAGCAATCAGCCCCAGCATTCT.

The chain carries TRBV7-6 and TRBJ1-1; TRBD1 matches at 7 bases. Unmatched junction bases numbered 9, after V lost 5 bases and J lost 9 bases. The CDR3 consists of 13 residues. CDR1 is SGHVS and CDR2 is FNYEAQ in the germline V gene. CDR3 sequence reads: CASSLERDSKAFF. The DNA for the CDR3 is TGTGCCAGCAGCCTTGAGAGGGACAGTAAAGCTTTCTTT.

This clonotype showed up many times. The V gene is TRBV6-5, the J gene TRBJ2-2; D possibly matches TRBD1 or TRBD2 (5 bases each). The CDR3 is 15 amino acids. Germline-derived CDR1 and CDR2 are MNHEY and SVGAGI. V was cut by 2 bases and J by 4 bases, with 11 bases left in between. CDR3 sequence (DNA): TGTGCCAGCAGTTACCCCAGGGCGGGCACCGGGGAGCTGTTTTTT. Its protein product is CASSYPRAGTGELFF.

This clonotype was detected only a few times. V and J are TRBV5-6 and TRBJ2-3; 8 bases are shared with TRBD1. Germline CDR1 is SGHDT and CDR2 is YYEEEE. The V gene end was trimmed by 0 bases and the J gene end by 3 bases; junction bases not matched to a gene: 6. The CDR3 sequence is 16 residues long. The CDR3 reads CASSLGQGSPTDTQYF. DNA for the CDR3: TGTGCCAGCAGCTTGGGACAGGGGTCACCAACAGATACGCAGTATTTT.

This clonotype has a handful of counts. The chain employs TRBV12-3 or TRBV12-4 and TRBJ2-3; D possibly corresponds to TRBD2 (7 bases). This CDR3 has 14 residues. V dropped 4 bases and J dropped 6 bases, with 14 bases sitting between them. Written as DNA, the CDR3 is TGTGCCAGCAGTTCTGGGGGGGGGCCTGATACGCAGTATTTT. It codes for CASSSGGGPDTQYF.

The V gene is TRBV7-9, the J gene TRBJ1-4; unclear D gene. The germline CDR1 and CDR2 sequences are SEHNR and FQNEAQ (reference sequence). The CDR3 covers 14 residues. Trimming removed 0 bases from V and 3 bases from J, with 5 bases in between. The CDR3 spells CASSLAGPNEKLFF. Written as DNA, the CDR3 is TGTGCCAGCAGCTTAGCCGGGCCTAATGAAAAACTGTTTTTT.

This clonotype has more than one count but fewer than ten. The rearrangement joins TRBV7-6 to TRBJ2-7; D is ambiguous. Looked up from germline, CDR1 is SGHVS and CDR2 is FNYEAQ. This CDR3 is built from 14 residues. V lost 5 bases and J lost 4, with 15 bases in between. CDR3 in amino acids: CASSPGFGDYEQYF. As DNA, the CDR3 is TGTGCCAGCAGCCCAGGCTTTGGGGATTACGAGCAGTACTTC.

There are a few counts of this clonotype. The gene calls are TRBV24-1 and TRBJ2-5; D is perhaps TRBD1 (6 bases). This CDR3 comprises 18 residues. Germline V lookup: CDR1 KGHDR, CDR2 SFDVKD. Trimming removed 2 bases from V and 1 base from J, with 19 bases in between. Written as DNA, the CDR3 is TGTGCCACCAGTGATTACTCCTTGTGGACAGCACCCCAAGAGACCCAGTACTTC. As protein: CATSDYSLWTAPQETQYF.